This passage covers 16 T cell receptor beta chains from one sample sequenced in a study of T-cell reconstitution after alpha-beta-depleted transplantation in children. Study results and caveats: Several hundred expanded graft clones reportedly supplied alpha-beta T cells about two months after transplant.

The TCRbeta library incorporated unique molecular identifiers. MiXCR, applied by TCRdb to the PCR reads, yields one record per CDR3 protein. The sample holds around 30,000 distinct CDR3 sequences; 6% to 8.5% are singletons and the top ten take about 27%. The antigens for these receptors are not known. Sequenced here: peripheral blood, sampled 60 days after TCRalphabeta/CD19-depleted stem cell transplant. These receptors were collected from a child younger than two who had a stem cell transplant for acute myeloid leukemia, so the T cells may come from the graft donor.

This clonotype was seen ten or more times. V and J are TRBV6-5 and TRBJ2-7; D not resolved. Germline V gene data show CDR1 as MNHEY and CDR2 as SVGAGI. The length of the CDR3 is 12 residues. The V and J ends lost 2 bases and 4 bases respectively, with 6 bases between them. The CDR3 sequence is CASSYNGYEQYF. As DNA, the CDR3 is TGTGCCAGCAGTTACAACGGGTACGAGCAGTACTTC.

This clonotype was seen many times. The rearrangement joins TRBV6-5 to TRBJ2-7; D may correspond to TRBD1 or TRBD2 (5 bases each). The CDR3 runs to 15 residues. CDR1 and CDR2 (germline): MNHEY, SVGAGI. V lost 6 bases, J lost 2 bases, and 17 bases lay in between. The CDR3 is CASSYAGTSAYEQYF. In DNA, the CDR3 is TGTGCCAGCAGCTACGCCGGGACGTCGGCCTACGAGCAGTACTTC.

This clonotype was seen many times. The gene calls are TRBV12-3 or TRBV12-4 and TRBJ2-1; D possibly matches TRBD1 or TRBD2 (5 bases each). CDR3 length equals 13 residues. V was shortened by 5 bases and J by 8 bases, with 13 bases between the two germline ends. The CDR3, as DNA: TGTGCCAGCAGTCCGTTCCGGGACGATGAGCAGTTCTTC. It is translated as CASSPFRDDEQFF.

This clonotype was counted ten times or more. V gene TRBV10-3 combines with J gene TRBJ2-7; 11 nucleotides line up with TRBD2. V dropped 0 bases and J dropped 5; count of bases not matched to a gene: 6. The CDR3 is 16 residues long. Germline lookup yields CDR1 ENHRY and CDR2 SYGVKD. CDR3 sequence (DNA): TGTGCCATCAGTGAGTCTAGGACTAGCGGGTTTGACGAGCAGTACTTC. It is translated as CAISESRTSGFDEQYF.

This clonotype was detected many times. V gene TRBV7-9 combines with J gene TRBJ2-3; the D gene is possibly TRBD2 (6 bases). Looked up from germline, CDR1 is SEHNR and CDR2 is FQNEAQ (reference sequence). The CDR3 is made up of 15 amino acids. V lost 5 bases and J lost 0, with 12 bases in between. CDR3 region: CASSPLAGSTDTQYF. The CDR3 DNA sequence: TGTGCCAGCAGCCCGCTTGCGGGAAGCACAGATACGCAGTATTTT.

This clonotype was found many times. V gene TRBV6-2 or TRBV6-3 combines with J gene TRBJ1-2, with no clear D. V shed 0 bases and J shed 5 bases, with 7 bases lying between them. The CDR3 runs to 13 residues. Per the germline V gene, CDR1 is MNHEY and CDR2 is SVGEGT. The CDR3, as DNA: TGTGCCAGCAGTTACTCGGCGGGTTATGGCTACACCTTC. Translation: CASSYSAGYGYTF.

In its sample, this clonotype was seen many times. This rearrangement joins TRBV7-9 to TRBJ2-5; 11 bases agree with TRBD1. This CDR3 has 15 residues. Trimming removed 7 bases from V and 0 bases from J; junction bases left unmatched: 4. CDR1 and CDR2 (germline): SEHNR, FQNEAQ (reference sequence). The CDR3 DNA follows: TGTGCCAGCATCGGGGACAGGGGGTACCAAGAGACCCAGTACTTC. It translates to CASIGDRGYQETQYF.

There are many counts of this clonotype. V usage is TRBV29-1 and J usage is TRBJ1-1; 10 nucleotides agree with TRBD1. This CDR3 has 15 residues. From germline, CDR1 is SQVTM and CDR2 ANQGSEA. V shed 2 bases, J shed 7 bases, and the junction held 10 bases outside the gene matches. The CDR3 loop is CSVEPWTGGSYEAFF. CDR3 nucleotide sequence: TGCAGCGTTGAACCATGGACAGGGGGGTCTTATGAAGCTTTCTTT.

This clonotype was seen ten or more times. The CDR3 is CASSFRDRRETQYF. The CDR3 DNA follows: TGTGCCAGCAGTTTTAGGGACCGGCGGGAGACCCAGTACTTC. The J gene is TRBJ2-5, the V gene TRBV28; D is tentatively TRBD1 or TRBD2 (5 bases each). This CDR3 has 14 amino acids. V gave up 3 bases and J gave up 5 bases, with 13 bases separating them. CDR1 and CDR2 from the germline V gene are MDHEN and SYDVKM.

Ten or more counts support this clonotype. CDR3 region: CASTPGTTDTQYF. The DNA for the CDR3 is TGTGCCAGCACCCCGGGAACCACAGATACGCAGTATTTT. The chain carries TRBV25-1 and TRBJ2-3; D may be TRBD2 (5 bases). CDR1 and CDR2 from the germline V gene are MGHDK and SYGVNS. The CDR3 sequence is 13 residues long. V lost 7 bases and J lost 2, with 10 bases in between.

This clonotype has ten or more counts. The CDR3 nucleotides are TGTGCCAGCAGCGTAGCTGCAACAGGTACCTACGAGCAGTACTTC. Translating it yields CASSVAATGTYEQYF. The rearrangement uses TRBV9 and TRBJ2-7; a weak D match, TRBD1 (5 bases). Germline V gene lookup returns CDR1 SGDLS and CDR2 YYNGEE. The CDR3 totals 15 residues. V lost 0 bases and J lost 2, with 12 bases in between.

The chain has TRBV7-9 and TRBJ2-5, with 7 bases that match TRBD1. Germline lookup yields CDR1 SEHNR and CDR2 FQNEAQ (reference sequence). The CDR3 runs to 14 residues. After removal of 4 bases from V and 3 bases from J, the junction contained 5 bases not matched to a gene. CDR3 protein: CASSSRDSKETQYF. CDR3 nucleotide sequence: TGTGCCAGCAGCTCCCGGGACAGTAAAGAGACCCAGTACTTC.

CDR3 DNA sequence: TGTGCCAGCAGCCCGGGGGGCCAACTCACTGGGGCCAACGTCCTGACTTTC. Translated, it gives CASSPGGQLTGANVLTF. V and J are TRBV7-2 and TRBJ2-6; possible D gene TRBD2, 7 bases. Germline V CDR1 and CDR2: SGHTA, FQGNSA. The CDR3 is 17 residues long. V lost 5 bases to trimming and J lost 2 bases, with 16 bases between them.

This clonotype showed up many times. This chain links TRBV6-2 or TRBV6-3 with TRBJ2-7; 7 nucleotides agree with TRBD2. V lost 7 bases, J lost 5 bases, and 5 bases stayed unmatched. CDR3 length: 12 amino acids. Germline V gives CDR1 MNHEY, CDR2 SVGEGT. Here the CDR3 DNA reads TGTGCCAGCACTAGCGGAGGCCACGAGCAGTACTTC. Encoded protein: CASTSGGHEQYF.

This clonotype was found many times. The chain joins TRBV5-6 to TRBJ1-2, with D unresolved. The length of the CDR3 is 15 residues. Trimming stripped 0 bases from V and 7 bases from J, with 16 bases between. Per germline, CDR1 SGHDT and CDR2 YYEEEE. DNA for the CDR3: TGTGCCAGCAGCTTGGTTGAGGTTTCTCCGAGTGGCTACACCTTC. Its translation is CASSLVEVSPSGYTF.

This clonotype has ten or more counts. The chain employs TRBV20-1 and TRBJ2-1; 8 bases match TRBD1. The CDR3 length is 15 residues. V was clipped by 5 bases and J by 10 bases; unmatched bases: 16. Germline V gene data show CDR1 as DFQATT and CDR2 as SNEGSKA (reference sequence). The CDR3 spells CSALQGGRRRNEQFF. CDR3 nucleotide sequence: TGCAGTGCTTTACAGGGGGGACGGAGGAGGAACGAGCAGTTCTTC.